The table lists the clone carrying this T cell receptor beta chain with many counts. Its antigen is currently unknown. This record belongs to a study of CD8 T cells in ankylosing spondylitis. The study, taken as a whole, reports: It was reported that disease-linked clones were significantly enriched in matched ankylosing spondylitis synovial fluid.

Between the trimmed V and J ends, which lost 0 bases and 3 bases, there was a span of 4 bases. The CDR3 runs 13 residues. Germline CDR1 is SGHRS and CDR2 is YFSETQ. TCRdb reprocessed the 5' RACE reads via MiXCR and lists one record per CDR3 protein. The sample yields under 300,000 distinct CDR3 sequences, over 8.5% seen once. This receptor was identified in a male donor with ankylosing spondylitis or in good health (not recorded which). The chain uses TRBV5-1 and TRBJ2-1; D is ambiguous. The sequenced sample consisted of blood, either unsorted or a sorted T cell fraction (not recorded which). CDR3 amino acids: CASSLEHYNEQFF. The CDR3 nucleotides are TGCGCCAGCAGCTTGGAGCACTACAATGAGCAGTTCTTC.